This TCR beta chain was identified in a study of blood T cell repertoires in COVID-19. Seattle patients were enrolled during active infection and followed longitudinally. Germline trimming cut 4 bases from V and 5 bases from J; bases unmatched to any gene: 2. The CDR3 runs to 13 residues. Germline-derived CDR1 and CDR2 are SGHRS and YFSETQ. TCRdb keeps only in-frame clones here, not all; method: immunoSEQ multiplex PCR. The sample has 150,000 to 250,000 clones, roughly 83% seen once. The gene calls are TRBV5-1 and TRBJ2-5, with TRBD2 matching 10 bases. The sequenced material came from peripheral blood. This TCR was sampled from a woman between 35 and 50 years old with COVID-19, enrolled during active disease. The CDR3 DNA sequence: TGCGCCAGCAGCGAGGGACTAGCGGAGACCCAGTACTTC. This encodes CASSEGLAETQYF.